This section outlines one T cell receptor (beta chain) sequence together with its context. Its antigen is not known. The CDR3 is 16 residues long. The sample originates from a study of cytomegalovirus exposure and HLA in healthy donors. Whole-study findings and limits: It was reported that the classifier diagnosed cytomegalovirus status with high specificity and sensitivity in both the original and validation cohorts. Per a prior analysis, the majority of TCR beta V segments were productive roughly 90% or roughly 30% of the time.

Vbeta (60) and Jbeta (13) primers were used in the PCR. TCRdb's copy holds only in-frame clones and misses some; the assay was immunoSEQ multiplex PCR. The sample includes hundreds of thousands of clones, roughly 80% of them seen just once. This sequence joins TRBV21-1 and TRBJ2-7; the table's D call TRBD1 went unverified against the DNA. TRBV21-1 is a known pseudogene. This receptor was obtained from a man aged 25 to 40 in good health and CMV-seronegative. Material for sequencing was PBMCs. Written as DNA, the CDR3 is TGTGCCAGCAGCAAAGTCCCCCGGACAGGGCCGTACGAGCAGTACTTC. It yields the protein CASSKVPRTGPYEQYF.